The next 30 T cell receptor beta chains were all read from a single sample in a study of ipilimumab plus nivolumab after autologous stem cell transplantation. The assay was immunoSEQ multiplex PCR, and TCRdb's table has in-frame clones only and misses some. This table holds fewer than 30,000 clones, 70% to 90% found once. The sequences come from PBMCs, collected in a trial of ipilimumab plus nivolumab as post-transplant consolidation. The receptors originated from a male donor with diffuse large B-cell lymphoma.

The gene calls are TRBV12-5 and TRBJ2-5; maybe TRBD1 (6 bases). The V gene lost 6 bases and the J gene lost 2 bases, with 10 bases spanning the gap. Germline V CDR1 and CDR2: LGHNT, FRNRAP. CDR3 length: 13 amino acids. The CDR3 DNA reads as TGTGCTAGTGGACGAGGACAGCAAGAGACCCAGTACTTC. Amino acids: CASGRGQQETQYF.

CDR3 nucleotide sequence: TGTGCCAGCAGCTTATATGGGACAGGGAAAAGATCCTACGAGCAGTACTTC. Protein sequence: CASSLYGTGKRSYEQYF. The genes are TRBV7-9 and TRBJ2-7; 9 nucleotides line up with TRBD1. Losses at the gene ends were 2 bases for V and 1 base for J; bases not matched to a gene: 9. This CDR3 comprises 17 residues. Per the germline V gene, CDR1 is SEHNR and CDR2 is FQNEAQ (reference sequence).

The V call is TRBV6-1, the J call TRBJ2-7, with 9 bases fitting TRBD2. The trim removed 0 bases at V and 3 bases at J, leaving 9 bases unmatched. The length of the CDR3 is 17 residues. The V gene's germline CDR1 is MNHNS and CDR2 SASEGT. The chain's CDR3 is CASSEAPVRGGYYEQYF. In nucleotides, the CDR3 is TGTGCCAGCAGTGAAGCGCCGGTGCGGGGGGGATACTACGAGCAGTACTTC.

J is TRBJ2-3 and V is TRBV5-4, with 11 bases aligning to TRBD2. Germline values: CDR1 SGHNT, CDR2 YYREEE (reference sequence). Trimming at V came to 4 bases and at J to 2 bases, leaving 3 bases not matched to a gene. This CDR3 contains 15 residues. The CDR3 is CASSELAGATDTQYF. Here the CDR3 DNA reads TGTGCCAGCAGCGAACTAGCGGGGGCCACAGATACGCAGTATTTT.

In this sample, this clone is medium-sized (0.01 to 0.1%). The chain uses TRBV7-9 and TRBJ1-2; D not certain. Germline V CDR1 and CDR2: SEHNR, FQNEAQ (reference sequence). The CDR3 is made up of 13 amino acids. V lost 1 base to trimming and J lost 8 bases, with 11 bases between them. This CDR3 is CASSLGLPVGYTF. The CDR3 DNA reads as TGTGCCAGCAGCTTAGGGCTGCCAGTCGGCTACACCTTC. The full variable domain, its missing parts supplied by reference TRBV7-9 and TRBJ1-2, is DTGVSQNPRHKITKRGQNVTFRCDPISEHNRLYWYRQTLGQGPEFLTYFQNEAQLEKSRLLSDRFSAERPKGSFSTLEIQRTEQGDSAMYLCASSLGLPVGYTFGSGTRLTVV.

The V gene is TRBV27, the J gene TRBJ2-2, with 9 bases fitting TRBD2. There are 15 residues in the CDR3. V lost 5 bases to trimming and J lost 5 bases; unmatched junction nucleotides: 6. From germline, CDR1 is MNHEY and CDR2 SMNVEV (reference sequence). In nucleotides, the CDR3 is TGTGCCAGCAGTACCCAGCGGGGGGTTACCGGGGAGCTGTTTTTT. As protein: CASSTQRGVTGELFF.

The chain has TRBV4-1 and TRBJ1-1; possible D gene TRBD1, 6 bases. Germline V CDR1 and CDR2: MGHRA, YSYEKL. CDR3 length equals 18 residues. Between the trimmed V and J ends, which lost 4 bases and 0 bases, there was a span of 21 bases. In DNA form, the CDR3 reads TGCGCCAGCAGCCCCGGAGGGCCGGGGGCCCTCATGAACACTGAAGCTTTCTTT. This translates into CASSPGGPGALMNTEAFF.

This clone was seen just once. The chain recombines TRBV7-9 with TRBJ2-5; D is unclear. Germline V CDR1 and CDR2: SEHNR, FQNEAQ (reference sequence). V lost 2 bases, J lost 5 bases, and 6 bases lay in between. The CDR3 consists of 12 residues. The CDR3 sequence is CASSLTRETQYF. The CDR3 nucleotides read TGTGCCAGCAGCTTAACCCGGGAGACCCAGTACTTC. Complete variable domain (other parts from reference TRBV7-9 and TRBJ2-5): DTGVSQNPRHKITKRGQNVTFRCDPISEHNRLYWYRQTLGQGPEFLTYFQNEAQLEKSRLLSDRFSAERPKGSFSTLEIQRTEQGDSAMYLCASSLTRETQYFGPGTRLLVL.

J is TRBJ2-5 and V is TRBV5-1, with TRBD1 matching over 7 bases. After removal of 3 bases from V and 5 bases from J, the junction contained 13 bases not matched to a gene. This CDR3 has 16 residues. Germline CDR1 and CDR2: SGHRS and YFSETQ. This chain's CDR3 is CASSSPPDRVWETQYF. In nucleotides, the CDR3 is TGCGCCAGCAGCTCGCCACCAGACAGGGTATGGGAGACCCAGTACTTC.

The sample holds a few counts of this clone. The chain combines TRBV29-1 with TRBJ1-1, with D maybe TRBD1 (6 bases). Trimming took off 6 bases at V and 4 bases at J, with 12 bases between the two ends. The CDR3 runs to 12 residues. Germline V gene lookup returns CDR1 SQVTM and CDR2 ANQGSEA. This chain's CDR3 is CSVSRGATEAFF. The CDR3 nucleotides read TGCAGCGTGTCTCGGGGGGCCACTGAAGCTTTCTTT. The full variable domain, completed using reference TRBV29-1 and TRBJ1-1, is SAVISQKPSRDICQRGTSLTIQCQVDSQVTMMFWYRQQPGQSLTLIATANQGSEATYESGFVIDKFPISRPNLTFSTLTVSNMSPEDSSIYLCSVSRGATEAFFGQGTRLTVV.

The chain carries TRBV9 and TRBJ2-5, with TRBD2 matching 11 bases. CDR1 and CDR2 (germline): SGDLS, YYNGEE. The length of the CDR3 is 16 residues. V lost 0 bases and J lost 5; bases outside the gene matches: 6. This CDR3 reads CASSVGLAGGMETQYF. The CDR3 bases are TGTGCCAGCAGCGTAGGCCTAGCGGGGGGTATGGAGACCCAGTACTTC.

The chain carries TRBV6-5 and TRBJ2-1; 11 bases align to TRBD2. The CDR3 is 15 amino acids. V was clipped by 5 bases and J by 6 bases; unmatched bases: 6. Germline assignment: CDR1 MNHEY and CDR2 SVGAGI. The CDR3 is CASSLVAGGLNEQFF. CDR3 DNA: TGTGCCAGCAGTCTAGTAGCGGGGGGGCTCAATGAGCAGTTCTTC.

The rearrangement joins TRBV6-1 to TRBJ2-3; TRBD2 matches 7 bases. Unmatched junction bases numbered 4, after V lost 1 base and J lost 0 bases. The CDR3 is 16 amino acids. Per the germline V gene, CDR1 is MNHNS and CDR2 is SASEGT. DNA of the CDR3: TGTGCCAGCAGTGAAGTTCGACTAGCAAGCACAGATACGCAGTATTTT. Protein: CASSEVRLASTDTQYF.

The chain recombines TRBV5-1 with TRBJ2-5; no definite D call. Germline lookup yields CDR1 SGHRS and CDR2 YFSETQ. With 0 bases removed from V and 5 bases from J, the gap between germline ends came to 14 bases. CDR3 length: 15 residues. The CDR3 sequence: CASSLDLAGWETQYF. CDR3 sequence (DNA): TGCGCCAGCAGCTTGGACTTGGCAGGTTGGGAGACCCAGTACTTC.

The V and J genes are TRBV4-1 and TRBJ1-4; D gene ambiguous. Germline loops: CDR1 MGHRA, CDR2 YSYEKL. V lost 4 bases, J lost 7 bases, and 10 bases lay in between. This CDR3 is 13 amino acids long. CDR3 DNA: TGCGCCAGCAGCCGCCTGCTTGGTGAAAAACTGTTTTTT. It encodes CASSRLLGEKLFF.

This clone was counted a few times. This chain links TRBV11-3 with TRBJ2-7; D possibly uses TRBD1 or TRBD2 (5 bases each). CDR1 SGHNT and CDR2 YENEEA come from the germline V gene. The CDR3 length is 14 residues. The V end was cut by 5 bases, the J end by 0 bases, with 11 bases between. CDR3 sequence: CASSRDPNSYEQYF. The CDR3 DNA reads TGTGCCAGCAGCCGGGACCCCAACTCCTACGAGCAGTACTTC.

The J gene is TRBJ1-6, the V gene TRBV6-4; the D gene is possibly TRBD1 (6 bases). CDR1 is MRHNA, CDR2 SNTAGT, per germline. The CDR3 is 13 residues long. Deletions cut 3 bases from V and 7 bases from J, with 7 bases between. The CDR3 loop reads CASSERGNSPLHF. The CDR3 nucleotides are TGTGCCAGCAGTGAAAGGGGGAATTCACCCCTCCACTTT.

CDR3 sequence (DNA): TGTGCCAGCAGCTTAATGCCAGGGGATGGTACGCAGTATTTT. Translated, it gives CASSLMPGDGTQYF. The chain recombines TRBV7-6 with TRBJ2-3; perhaps TRBD1 as D (6 bases). This CDR3 contains 14 residues. Germline V gene lookup returns CDR1 SGHVS and CDR2 FNYEAQ. V was pared by 2 bases and J by 8 bases, with 14 bases between. The full variable domain, in which reference TRBV7-6 and TRBJ2-3 provide the parts outside the CDR3, is GAGVSQSPRYKVTKRGQDVALRCDPISGHVSLYWYRQALGQGPEFLTYFNYEAQQDKSGLPNDRFSAERPEGSISTLTIQRTEQRDSAMYRCASSLMPGDGTQYFGPGTRLTVL.

V usage is TRBV21-1 and J usage is TRBJ2-5. TRBV21-1 is termed a pseudogene. The CDR3 is 14 residues long. CDR3 nucleotides: TGTGCCAGCAAGCCTAACAAGTACCAAGAGACCCAGTACTTC. Protein sequence: CASKPNKYQETQYF.

This sequence joins TRBV5-1 and TRBJ1-2; D unclear. The germline gives CDR1 SGHRS, CDR2 YFSETQ. Trimming took off 0 bases at V and 4 bases at J, with 13 bases between the two ends. The CDR3 has 15 residues. The CDR3 sequence: CASSLVEVGSYGYTF. The CDR3 DNA reads as TGCGCCAGCAGCTTGGTGGAGGTTGGGAGCTATGGCTACACCTTC.

The V and J genes are TRBV21-1 and TRBJ1-4; the D call TRBD1 from the table was never checked on the DNA. TRBV21-1 is annotated as a pseudogene. The CDR3 has 15 amino acids. The CDR3 DNA sequence: TGTGCCAGCAGCAAAGTCAATTCAACTAATGAAAAACTGTTTTTT. Translated, it gives CASSKVNSTNEKLFF.

CDR3 region: CAIRATGGDGYTF. As DNA, the CDR3 is TGTGCCATCAGGGCCACCGGCGGCGATGGCTACACCTTC. The genes are TRBV10-3 and TRBJ1-2; D ambiguous. Trimming took off 6 bases at V and 6 bases at J, with 14 bases between the two ends. This CDR3 has 13 residues. The germline V gene encodes CDR1 ENHRY and CDR2 SYGVKD.

The V and J genes are TRBV7-9 and TRBJ2-5, with D perhaps TRBD1 (5 bases). V was clipped by 5 bases and J by 4 bases, with 17 bases between them. Germline CDR1 reads SEHNR; CDR2 reads FQNEAQ (reference sequence). This CDR3 is built from 15 residues. The CDR3 region has the DNA TGTGCCAGCAGCCCTCCGGGCAGGGTGGGAGAGACCCAGTACTTC. This translates into CASSPPGRVGETQYF. The full variable domain, in which reference TRBV7-9 and TRBJ2-5 provide the parts outside the CDR3, is DTGVSQNPRHKITKRGQNVTFRCDPISEHNRLYWYRQTLGQGPEFLTYFQNEAQLEKSRLLSDRFSAERPKGSFSTLEIQRTEQGDSAMYLCASSPPGRVGETQYFGPGTRLLVL.

V gene TRBV4-1 combines with J gene TRBJ1-4, with D perhaps matching TRBD1 (6 bases). Deletions cut 4 bases from V and 3 bases from J, with 15 bases between. Germline CDR1 reads MGHRA; CDR2 reads YSYEKL. CDR3 length: 16 residues. The CDR3: CASSPFLGGSNEKLFF. In DNA, the CDR3 is TGCGCCAGCAGCCCTTTCTTAGGGGGGTCTAATGAAAAACTGTTTTTT.

The chain couples TRBV7-9 to TRBJ2-1; no clear D. The CDR3 runs 11 residues. Germline CDR1 reads SEHNR; CDR2 reads FQNEAQ (reference sequence). The V end was cut by 1 base, the J end by 10 bases, with 5 bases between. This chain's CDR3 is CASSLGREQFF. DNA of the CDR3: TGTGCCAGCAGCTTAGGCAGGGAGCAGTTCTTC.

In this sample, this clone turned up once. The CDR3 DNA sequence: TGTGCCTGGAGGTACGGATACTATGGCTACACCTTC. Encoded protein: CAWRYGYYGYTF. This rearrangement joins TRBV30 to TRBJ1-2; no definite D call. CDR1 and CDR2 (germline): GTSNPN, SVGIG (reference sequence). The CDR3 is made up of 12 amino acids. The ends were cut back, 3 bases at V and 3 bases at J, with 8 bases in the middle.

The genes are TRBV10-1 and TRBJ2-5; 7 bases match TRBD1. The ends lost 6 bases at V and 11 bases at J; junction bases unmatched: 12. From germline, CDR1 is WNHNN and CDR2 SYGVQD (reference sequence). The CDR3 sequence is 13 residues long. DNA of the CDR3: TGCGCCAGCAGCCTCTACAGGGGAGAAGAGCAGTACTTC. Translated: CASSLYRGEEQYF.

The chain combines TRBV7-9 with TRBJ2-3; 12 nucleotides align to TRBD1. With V trimmed by 3 bases and J by 6 bases, 4 bases remained unmatched. This CDR3 comprises 15 residues. The germline gives CDR1 SEHNR, CDR2 FQNEAQ (reference sequence). CDR3 in amino acids: CASSLGTGGGDTQYF. The CDR3 DNA reads TGTGCCAGCAGCTTGGGGACAGGGGGCGGGGATACGCAGTATTTT.

This clone was seen a few times. The rearrangement uses TRBV19 and TRBJ2-5, with 10 bases fitting TRBD2. The germline V gene encodes CDR1 LNHDA and CDR2 SQIVND (reference sequence). This CDR3 has 13 residues. The J segment lost 3 bases and the V segment lost 6 bases, leaving 1 base of the junction unmatched. In DNA, the CDR3 is TGTGCCAGTAGAACTAGCGGGGAAGAGACCCAGTACTTC. This codes for CASRTSGEETQYF. Based on the CDR3 plus reference TRBV19 and TRBJ2-5, the full variable domain is DGGITQSPKYLFRKEGQNVTLSCEQNLNHDAMYWYRQDPGQGLRLIYYSQIVNDFQKGDIAEGYSVSREKKESFPLTVTSAQKNPTAFYLCASRTSGEETQYFGPGTRLLVL.

This chain connects TRBV6-5 to TRBJ2-5; D is tentatively TRBD1 or TRBD2 (5 bases each). The germline gives CDR1 MNHEY, CDR2 SVGAGI. CDR3 length: 14 amino acids. Trimming removed 5 bases at V and 3 bases at J, with 13 bases between. CDR3 coding DNA: TGTGCCAGCAGTCCCGGGACCACCAAAGAGACCCAGTACTTC. This translates into CASSPGTTKETQYF.